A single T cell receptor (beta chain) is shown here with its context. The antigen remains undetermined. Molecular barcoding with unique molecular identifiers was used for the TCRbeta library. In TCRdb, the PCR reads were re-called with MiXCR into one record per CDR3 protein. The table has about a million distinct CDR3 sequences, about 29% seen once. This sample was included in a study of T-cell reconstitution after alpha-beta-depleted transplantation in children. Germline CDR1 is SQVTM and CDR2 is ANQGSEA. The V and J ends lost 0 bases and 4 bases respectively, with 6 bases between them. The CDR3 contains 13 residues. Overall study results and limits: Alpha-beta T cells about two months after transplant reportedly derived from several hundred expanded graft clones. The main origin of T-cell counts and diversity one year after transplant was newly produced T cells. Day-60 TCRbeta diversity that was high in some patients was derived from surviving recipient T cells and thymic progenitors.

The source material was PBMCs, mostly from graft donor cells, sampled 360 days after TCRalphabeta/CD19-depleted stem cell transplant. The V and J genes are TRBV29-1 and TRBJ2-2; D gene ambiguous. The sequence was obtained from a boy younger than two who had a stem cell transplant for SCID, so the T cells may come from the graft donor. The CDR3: CSVEERRTGELFF. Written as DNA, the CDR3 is TGCAGCGTTGAAGAACGACGCACCGGGGAGCTGTTTTTT.